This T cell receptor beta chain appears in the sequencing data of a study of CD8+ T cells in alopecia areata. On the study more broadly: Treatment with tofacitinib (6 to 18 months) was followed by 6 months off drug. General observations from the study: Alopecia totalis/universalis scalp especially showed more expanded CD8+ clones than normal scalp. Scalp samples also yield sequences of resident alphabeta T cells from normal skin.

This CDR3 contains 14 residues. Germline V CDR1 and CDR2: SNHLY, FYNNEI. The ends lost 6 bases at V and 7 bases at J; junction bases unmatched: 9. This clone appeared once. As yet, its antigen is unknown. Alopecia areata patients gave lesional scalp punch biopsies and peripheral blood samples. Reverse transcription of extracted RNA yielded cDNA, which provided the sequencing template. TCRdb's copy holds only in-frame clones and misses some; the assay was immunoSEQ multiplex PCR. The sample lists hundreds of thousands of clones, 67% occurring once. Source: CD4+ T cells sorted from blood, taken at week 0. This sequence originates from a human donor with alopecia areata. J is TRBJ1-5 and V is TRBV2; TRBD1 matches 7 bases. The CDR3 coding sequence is TGTGCCAGCAGAAAAGACAGGGCATGGCAGCCCCAGCATTTT. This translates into CASRKDRAWQPQHF.